One sample yielded the 9 T cell receptor beta chains listed below, sequenced in a study of T cells after yellow fever vaccination. MiXCR, run by TCRdb on the 5' RACE reads, gives a single entry per CDR3 protein. The table shows 300,000 to 400,000 distinct CDR3 sequences, with about 6% occurring only once. The source was PBMCs, collected 5 days after the yellow fever booster vaccination. The origin of the receptors is a young man who received the YFV17D yellow fever vaccine.

In this sample, this clonotype turned up a few times. The chain links TRBV20-1 to TRBJ2-3; D is perhaps TRBD1 or TRBD2 (5 bases each). Germline values: CDR1 DFQATT, CDR2 SNEGSKA (reference sequence). The CDR3 is 11 amino acids. The ends were cut back, 7 bases at V and 6 bases at J, with 11 bases in the middle. The CDR3: CSVRRGDTQYF. DNA of the CDR3: TGCAGTGTACGCCGGGGCGATACGCAGTATTTT.

The table lists this clonotype with a few counts. The chain uses TRBV20-1 and TRBJ2-1; 9 positions agree with TRBD2. Germline V gene data show CDR1 as DFQATT and CDR2 as SNEGSKA (reference sequence). Trimming cost V 7 bases and J 0 bases; bases outside gene matches: 4. CDR3 length: 14 residues. CDR3 in amino acids: CSGLAVSSYNEQFF. The CDR3 nucleotides read TGCAGTGGACTAGCGGTGAGCTCCTACAATGAGCAGTTCTTC.

This clonotype was counted only a few times. The chain links TRBV20-1 to TRBJ2-3; D is possibly TRBD2 (6 bases). With 5 bases removed from V and 3 bases from J, the gap between germline ends came to 9 bases. This CDR3 comprises 12 residues. The V gene's germline CDR1 is DFQATT and CDR2 SNEGSKA (reference sequence). CDR3 sequence reads: CSAAGLTDTQYF. The CDR3 DNA reads TGCAGTGCTGCGGGACTTACAGATACGCAGTATTTT.

J is TRBJ1-1 and V is TRBV5-1, with a tentative D call TRBD1 (5 bases). The CDR3 contains 15 residues. V dropped 4 bases and J dropped 3 bases, with 16 bases sitting between them. Germline CDR1 SGHRS, CDR2 YFSETQ. CDR3 in DNA: TGCGCCAGCAGCCCGGGGGACGCTTTGGACACTGAAGCTTTCTTT. Its translation: CASSPGDALDTEAFF.

This clonotype was recorded a few times. The gene calls are TRBV6-1 and TRBJ2-2; the D is unclear. Trimming took off 2 bases at V and 2 bases at J, with 6 bases between the two ends. CDR3 length equals 14 residues. Germline V gives CDR1 MNHNS, CDR2 SASEGT. CDR3 in amino acids: CASSELENTGELFF. In DNA form, the CDR3 reads TGTGCCAGCAGTGAACTAGAAAACACCGGGGAGCTGTTTTTT.

The sample holds many counts of this clonotype. The chain recombines TRBV6-6 with TRBJ2-7; unclear D gene. Trimming took off 5 bases at V and 2 bases at J, with 4 bases between the two ends. This CDR3 has 11 amino acids. Per the germline V gene, CDR1 is MNHNY and CDR2 is SVGAGI (reference sequence). The CDR3 DNA is TGTGCCAGCAGTGGGGCCTACGAGCAGTACTTC. Translated: CASSGAYEQYF.

J is TRBJ1-2 and V is TRBV29-1; D perhaps matches TRBD1 (5 bases). V lost 4 bases and J lost 4, with 10 bases in between. This CDR3 has 12 residues. Per the germline V gene, CDR1 is SQVTM and CDR2 is ANQGSEA. The DNA for the CDR3 is TGCAGCGTTGGGGGGATCGGCTATGGCTACACCTTC. It codes for CSVGGIGYGYTF.

This clonotype was seen at least ten times. The chain carries TRBV7-8 and TRBJ2-7; possibly TRBD2 for D (5 bases). This CDR3 has 11 residues. CDR1 is SGHVS, CDR2 FQNEAQ, per germline. V was pared by 6 bases and J by 2 bases, with 5 bases between. CDR3 protein: CASRGAYEQYF. CDR3 nucleotides: TGTGCCAGCAGGGGAGCCTACGAGCAGTACTTC.

This clonotype has ten or more counts. V usage is TRBV15 and J usage is TRBJ2-4; no clear D. The CDR3 has 15 residues. Trimming shortened V by 2 bases and J by 2 bases, and 10 bases separated the two germline ends. Germline CDR1 is LNHNV and CDR2 is YYDKDF (reference sequence). The CDR3 DNA reads TGTGCCACCAGCAGAAGGAGCTTCTCCAAAAACATTCAGTACTTC. Translation gives CATSRRSFSKNIQYF. The variable domain in full, completed from reference TRBV15 and TRBJ2-4, reads DAMVIQNPRYQVTQFGKPVTLSCSQTLNHNVMYWYQQKSSQAPKLLFHYYDKDFNNEADTPDNFQSRRPNTSFCFLDIRSPGLGDTAMYLCATSRRSFSKNIQYFGAGTRLSVL.